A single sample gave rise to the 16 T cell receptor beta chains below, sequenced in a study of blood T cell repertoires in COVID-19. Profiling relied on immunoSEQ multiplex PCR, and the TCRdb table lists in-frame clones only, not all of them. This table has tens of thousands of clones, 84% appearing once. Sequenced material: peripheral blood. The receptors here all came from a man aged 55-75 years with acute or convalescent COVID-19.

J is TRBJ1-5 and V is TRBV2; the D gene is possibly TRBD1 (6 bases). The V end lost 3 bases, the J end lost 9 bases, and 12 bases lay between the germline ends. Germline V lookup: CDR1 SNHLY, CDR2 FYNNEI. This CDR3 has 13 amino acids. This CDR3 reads CASSDQIGGPQHF. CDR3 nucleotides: TGTGCCAGCAGTGATCAGATAGGGGGGCCCCAGCATTTT.

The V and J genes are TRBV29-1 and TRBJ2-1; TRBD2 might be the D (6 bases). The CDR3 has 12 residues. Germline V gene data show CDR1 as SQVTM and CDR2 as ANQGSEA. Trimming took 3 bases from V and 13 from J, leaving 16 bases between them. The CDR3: CSVDELGTSQFF. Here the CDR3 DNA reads TGCAGCGTTGACGAGTTGGGGACTTCTCAGTTCTTC.

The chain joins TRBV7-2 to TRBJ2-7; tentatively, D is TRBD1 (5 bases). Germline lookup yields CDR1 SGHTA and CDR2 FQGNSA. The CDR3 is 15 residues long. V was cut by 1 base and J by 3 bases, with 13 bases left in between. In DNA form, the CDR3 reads TGTGCCAGCAGCTTAGACTGGCGTCAGGGCTACGAGCAGTACTTC. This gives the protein CASSLDWRQGYEQYF.

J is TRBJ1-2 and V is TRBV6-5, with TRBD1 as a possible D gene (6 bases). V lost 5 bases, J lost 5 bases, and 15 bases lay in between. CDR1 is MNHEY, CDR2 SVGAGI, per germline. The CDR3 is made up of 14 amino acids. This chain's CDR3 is CASSPGFRGYGYTF. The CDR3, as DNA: TGTGCCAGCAGTCCCGGATTTAGGGGGTATGGCTACACCTTC.

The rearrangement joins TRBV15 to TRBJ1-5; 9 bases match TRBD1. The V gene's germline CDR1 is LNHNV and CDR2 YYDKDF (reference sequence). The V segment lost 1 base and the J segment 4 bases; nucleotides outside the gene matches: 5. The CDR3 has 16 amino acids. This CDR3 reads CATSRGGTGFNQPQHF. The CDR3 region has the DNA TGTGCCACCAGCAGAGGCGGGACAGGGTTTAATCAGCCCCAGCATTTT. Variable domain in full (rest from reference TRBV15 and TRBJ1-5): DAMVIQNPRYQVTQFGKPVTLSCSQTLNHNVMYWYQQKSSQAPKLLFHYYDKDFNNEADTPDNFQSRRPNTSFCFLDIRSPGLGDTAMYLCATSRGGTGFNQPQHFGDGTRLSIL.

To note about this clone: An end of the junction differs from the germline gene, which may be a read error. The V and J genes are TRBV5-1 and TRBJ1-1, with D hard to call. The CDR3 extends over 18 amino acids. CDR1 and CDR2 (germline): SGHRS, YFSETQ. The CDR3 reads CASSRAGAIGFGNAEAFF. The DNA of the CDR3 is TGCGCCAGCAGCCGGGCCGGAGCAATAGGATTCGGGAACGCTGAAGCTTTCTTT.

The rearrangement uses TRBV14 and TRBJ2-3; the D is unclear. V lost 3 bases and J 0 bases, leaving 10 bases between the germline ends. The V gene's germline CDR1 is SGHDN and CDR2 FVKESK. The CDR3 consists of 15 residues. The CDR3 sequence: CASSHGYSSTDTQYF. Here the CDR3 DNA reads TGTGCCAGCAGCCACGGGTACTCTAGCACAGATACGCAGTATTTT.

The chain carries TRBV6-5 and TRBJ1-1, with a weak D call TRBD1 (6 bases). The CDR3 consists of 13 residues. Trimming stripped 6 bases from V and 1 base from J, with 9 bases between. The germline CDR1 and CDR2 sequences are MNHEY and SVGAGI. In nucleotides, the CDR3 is TGTGCCAGCAGCCCCAGGGGGAACACTGAAGCTTTCTTT. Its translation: CASSPRGNTEAFF.

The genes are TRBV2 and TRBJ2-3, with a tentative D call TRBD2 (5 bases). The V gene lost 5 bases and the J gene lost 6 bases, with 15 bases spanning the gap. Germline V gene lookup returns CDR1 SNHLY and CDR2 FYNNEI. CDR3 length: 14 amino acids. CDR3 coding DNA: TGTGCCAGCAGTTCTCTCGGGGTGGGGGATACGCAGTATTTT. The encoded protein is CASSSLGVGDTQYF. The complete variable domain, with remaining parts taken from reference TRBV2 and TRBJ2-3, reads EPEVTQTPSHQVTQMGQEVILRCVPISNHLYFYWYRQILGQKVEFLVSFYNNEISEKSEIFDDQFSVERPDGSNFTLKIRSTKLEDSAMYFCASSSLGVGDTQYFGPGTRLTVL.

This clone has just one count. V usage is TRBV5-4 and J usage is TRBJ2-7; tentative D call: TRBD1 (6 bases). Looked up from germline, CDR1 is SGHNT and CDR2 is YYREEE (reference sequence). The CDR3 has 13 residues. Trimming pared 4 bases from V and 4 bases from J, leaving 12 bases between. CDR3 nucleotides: TGTGCCAGCAGCCGGGACACCTTATACGAGCAGTACTTC. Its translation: CASSRDTLYEQYF.

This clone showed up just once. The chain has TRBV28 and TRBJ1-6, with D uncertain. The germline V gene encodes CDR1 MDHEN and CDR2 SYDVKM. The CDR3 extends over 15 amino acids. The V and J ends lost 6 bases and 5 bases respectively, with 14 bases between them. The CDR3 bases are TGTGCCAGCAGACCCTGGACGGGGAATAATTCACCCCTCCACTTT. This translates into CASRPWTGNNSPLHF.

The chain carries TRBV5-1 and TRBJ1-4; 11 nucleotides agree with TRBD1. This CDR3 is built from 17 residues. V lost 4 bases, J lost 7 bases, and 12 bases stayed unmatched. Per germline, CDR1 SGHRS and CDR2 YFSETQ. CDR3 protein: CASSQDRTGGLSEKLFF. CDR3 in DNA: TGCGCCAGCAGCCAGGACCGGACAGGGGGCTTGAGTGAAAAACTGTTTTTT.

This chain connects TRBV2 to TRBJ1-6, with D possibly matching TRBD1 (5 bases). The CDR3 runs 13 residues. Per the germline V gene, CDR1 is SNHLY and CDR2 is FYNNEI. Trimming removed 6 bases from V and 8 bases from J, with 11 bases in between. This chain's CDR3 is CASSREDYSPLHF. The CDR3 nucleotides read TGTGCCAGCAGCAGGGAAGATTATTCACCCCTCCACTTT.

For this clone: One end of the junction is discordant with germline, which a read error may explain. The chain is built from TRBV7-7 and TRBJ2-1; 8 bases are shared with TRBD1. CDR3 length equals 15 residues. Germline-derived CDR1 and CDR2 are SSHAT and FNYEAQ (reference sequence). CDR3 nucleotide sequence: TGTGCTAGCAGCTTTGGACAGGGTCCCTACAATGAGCAGTTCTTC. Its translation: CASSFGQGPYNEQFF.

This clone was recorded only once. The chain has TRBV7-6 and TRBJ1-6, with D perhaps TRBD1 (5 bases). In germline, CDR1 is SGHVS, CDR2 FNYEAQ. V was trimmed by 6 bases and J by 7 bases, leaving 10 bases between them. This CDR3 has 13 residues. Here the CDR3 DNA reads TGTGCCAGCAGTTCCAGGGTAAATTCACCCCTCCACTTT. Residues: CASSSRVNSPLHF.

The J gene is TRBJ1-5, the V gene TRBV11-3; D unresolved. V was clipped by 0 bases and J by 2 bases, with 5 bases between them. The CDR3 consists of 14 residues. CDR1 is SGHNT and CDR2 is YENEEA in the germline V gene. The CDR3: CASSLEDCNQPQHF. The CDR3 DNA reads TGTGCCAGCAGCTTAGAAGACTGCAATCAGCCCCAGCATTTT.